The entry below gives a single T cell receptor beta chain sequence along with its context. The sample is drawn from a study of blood T cell repertoires in COVID-19. Turning to the study itself: Acute and convalescent COVID-19 specimens originated in the United States, Italy and Spain. Sources were T cells, B-cell-depleted T cells, or PBMCs; the material itself was cDNA or gDNA.

Under the authors' procedure: How many nucleated cells were present was estimated from reference gene primer amplification. The method was immunoSEQ multiplex PCR; TCRdb's version includes in-frame clones alone and lacks a portion of them. Clone size and V and J calls were adopted from that table, with D and trimming inferred from the DNA. The table records approximately 69,000 clones, roughly 76% of them present only once. Germline CDR1 reads SGHDT; CDR2 reads YYEEEE. CDR3 length: 11 residues. Trimming took 2 bases from V and 5 from J, leaving 3 bases between them. The chain links TRBV5-6 to TRBJ2-3; D remains unclear. The clonotype comes from a woman aged 70 to 79 with acute or convalescent COVID-19. The source material was peripheral blood. For the CDR3, the DNA is TGTGCCAGCAGCTTACTAGATACGCAGTATTTT. Translating it yields CASSLLDTQYF.